These T cell receptor beta chains were read from a single sample in a study of beta chain features in type 1 diabetes. Assay used: immunoSEQ multiplex PCR; TCRdb lists only in-frame clones, some missing. This sample has 600,000 to 750,000 clones; around an eighth occur once, and the top ten carry around 0.12%. Sequenced: naive CD4+ T cells from blood. The receptors were sampled from a man in his thirties or forties with type 1 diabetes. Both conserved end residues are part of each CDR3. The D gene is left open where the match is weak. Size is stated for part of the rows, as once, few or many counts, or as a class when the clone is expanded.

size,length,V,D,J,DNA,CDR3
few,16,TRBV4-2,TRBD1,TRBJ1-1,TGTGCCAGCAGCCAACACGACAGGGGGGGCCACACTGAAGCTTTCTTT,CASSQHDRGGHTEAFF
few,16,TRBV7-2,TRBD1,TRBJ2-5,TGTGCCAGCAGCTTAGGGAGACAGGGGATTGCAGAGACCCAGTACTTC,CASSLGRQGIAETQYF
NA,15,TRBV7-2,NA,TRBJ2-1,TGTGCCAGCAGCGTCAGCCGGGACTCTTACAATGAGCAGTTCTTC,CASSVSRDSYNEQFF
NA,13,TRBV10-3,NA,TRBJ1-2,TGTGCCATCAGTGCCACCGAGGGATATGGCTACACCTTC,CAISATEGYGYTF
NA,17,TRBV4-2,TRBD1,TRBJ1-2,TGTGCCAGCAGCCAAGGTAGGCGAAGACAGGGGAACTATGGCTACACCTTC,CASSQGRRRQGNYGYTF
NA,14,TRBV6-6,TRBD1,TRBJ1-1,TGTGCCAGCAGGGCGGGACAGAGGAACACTGAAGCTTTCTTT,CASRAGQRNTEAFF
few,13,TRBV13,NA,TRBJ1-1,TGTGCCAGCAGCTTGAGGACGAACACTGAAGCTTTCTTT,CASSLRTNTEAFF
NA,12,TRBV7-9,NA,TRBJ1-1,TGTGCCAGCAGCCCCGAGAACACTGAAGCTTTCTTT,CASSPENTEAFF
NA,16,TRBV9,TRBD2,TRBJ2-5,TGTGCCAGCAGCGTAGGCAGCAGCGGGGGGTCAGAGACCCAGTACTTC,CASSVGSSGGSETQYF
NA,13,TRBV11-3,NA,TRBJ1-3,TGTGCCAGCAGCATTAATTCTGGAAACACCATATATTTT,CASSINSGNTIYF
few,12,TRBV27,NA,TRBJ2-3,TGTGCCAGCAGTTCTCTAGGTGATACGCAGTATTTT,CASSSLGDTQYF
few,17,TRBV2,NA,TRBJ1-2,TGTGCCAGCAGTGAACGGTTAGATTCGTTGAGCCGGATCGGCTACACCTTC,CASSERLDSLSRIGYTF
NA,14,TRBV18,TRBD1,TRBJ1-3,TGTGCCAGCTCACCAACAGGGGCCCGAAACACCATATATTTT,CASSPTGARNTIYF
few,13,TRBV4-2,NA,TRBJ2-1,TGTGCCAGCAGCCCGATGACAGGACATGAGCAGTTCTTC,CASSPMTGHEQFF
NA,11,TRBV20-1,NA,TRBJ2-5,TGCAGTGCTAGAATCGGGGAGACCCAGTACTTC,CSARIGETQYF
NA,13,TRBV2,TRBD1,TRBJ1-2,TGTGCCAGCAGTGACGACAGGGTGAATGGCTACACCTTC,CASSDDRVNGYTF
few,14,TRBV7-9,TRBD1,TRBJ1-1,TGTGCCAGCCGAGAACGGACAGGGCGACCTGAAGCTTTCTTT,CASRERTGRPEAFF
NA,13,TRBV15,NA,TRBJ1-1,TGTGCCACCAGCAGACAGGTTAACACTGAAGCTTTCTTT,CATSRQVNTEAFF
NA,14,TRBV29-1,NA,TRBJ2-3,TGCAGCGTTGGGGTGGGGGCTAGCACAGATACGCAGTATTTT,CSVGVGASTDTQYF
NA,16,TRBV9,NA,TRBJ2-2,TGTGCCAGCAGCGTAGAGGGCAGGGTCCACACCGGGGAGCTGTTTTTT,CASSVEGRVHTGELFF
NA,14,TRBV4-2,TRBD1,TRBJ1-5,TGTGCCAGCAGCTACGGGACAGGCAATCAGCCCCAGCATTTT,CASSYGTGNQPQHF
few,14,TRBV6-6,NA,TRBJ2-3,TGTGCCAGCAGTTACTCGTTTGGGCAGGCTATGCAGTATTTT,CASSYSFGQAMQYF
few,15,TRBV7-3,NA,TRBJ2-3,TGTGCCAGCAGCTCCTTCGGGGTAGGCACAGATACGCAGTATTTT,CASSSFGVGTDTQYF
few,14,TRBV13,TRBD1,TRBJ1-6,TGTGCCAGCAGCGAAACAGGGGGTTCTTCACCCCTCCACTTT,CASSETGGSSPLHF